This entry concerns a single T cell receptor beta chain. The CDR3 length is 19 residues. The V gene end was trimmed by 1 base and the J gene end by 5 bases; junction bases not matched to a gene: 11. CDR1 is SGHTA, CDR2 FQGNSA, per germline. The record originates from a study of blood T cell repertoires in COVID-19. Study-level information: COVID-19 samples collected from the United States, Italy and Spain covered acute and convalescent phases. Sources were T cells, B-cell-depleted T cells, or PBMCs; the material itself was cDNA or gDNA.

Original analysis: Amplification with reference gene primers provided the estimates of nucleated cell counts. The method was immunoSEQ multiplex PCR; TCRdb's version includes in-frame clones alone and lacks a portion of them. V and J calls and clone size are those listed in that table; D and trimming were worked out from the DNA. The profile shows about 99,000 clones, approximately 88% of them singletons. The source material was peripheral blood. This receptor was identified in a man in his 60s with acute or convalescent COVID-19. This chain joins TRBV7-2 and TRBJ2-5; 15 bases are a match to TRBD2. As DNA, the CDR3 is TGTGCCAGCAGCTTAGGAACTTTGGGACTAGCGGGAGGAGGTGAGACCCAGTACTTC. It specifies CASSLGTLGLAGGGETQYF.